This T cell receptor beta chain emerged from a study of blood T cell repertoires in COVID-19. The wider study: Acute-phase and convalescent COVID-19 samples originated in the United States, Italy and Spain. Sources were T cells, B-cell-depleted T cells, or PBMCs; the material itself was cDNA or gDNA.

The length of the CDR3 is 11 residues. Germline CDR1 is LGHDT and CDR2 is YNNKEL (reference sequence). In the authors' methods: Using reference gene primer amplification, nucleated cell counts were estimated. TCRdb keeps only in-frame clones here, not all; method: immunoSEQ multiplex PCR. The V and J calls and clone size come from that table; D and trimming were worked out from the DNA. The table records tens of thousands of clones, around four fifths of them present only once. This clone came up once. An end of the junction differs from the germline gene, which may be a read error. The rearrangement uses TRBV3-1 (or the pseudogene TRBV3-2) and TRBJ1-3; D might be TRBD1 (5 bases). The TCR sequence derives from a human donor in a cohort sampled during active COVID-19. Specimen: peripheral blood. DNA for the CDR3: TGTGCCAGCAGCCAGGGACGGGACTCGCATTTT. Translated: CASSQGRDSHF.